The present T cell receptor beta chain was sequenced within a study of identical twins. A note on this clonotype: Its antigen is unidentified.

Study outcomes and limitations: Partial confounding of zero-insertion analyses by invariant MAIT and iNKT cells was possible.

From the 5' RACE reads, TCRdb called clonotypes with MiXCR, one entry per CDR3 protein. The sample comprises 750,000 to 950,000 distinct CDR3 sequences, 10% to 15% of which are singletons, and roughly 1.6% rests with the top ten. These data also formed part of another study, on yellow fever vaccine responses in identical twins.

The source material was PBMCs. This clonotype originated in a woman aged 18-35 years in good health.

Written as DNA, the CDR3 is TGTGCCAGCAGTCAGGACAGGGAGGAAGGCACAGATACGCAGTATTTT. Protein: CASSQDREEGTDTQYF. The genes are TRBV2 and TRBJ2-3, with 8 bases identical to TRBD1. Germline loops: CDR1 SNHLY, CDR2 FYNNEI. With V trimmed by 5 bases and J by 1 base, 8 bases remained unmatched. This CDR3 is built from 16 residues.